This T cell receptor beta chain was sequenced for a study of blood T cells in healthy people across ages. Next came a second PCR, run for about 7 to 12 cycles, which used a sample-barcoded 5' primer along with a J-beta primer mix. Each CDR3 protein gets one entry after TCRdb re-called the 5' RACE reads with MiXCR. The table has roughly 1 million distinct CDR3 sequences, under 30% seen once. Findings of the study overall: It was held that diversity estimates obtained from one million T cells represented underestimates.

This clonotype was counted a few times. The antigen is not known. Another study also made use of these data, one on T cells of mothers and their children.

This receptor was identified in a girl aged 2-9 years in good health. What was sequenced was blood.

Written as DNA, the CDR3 is TGTGCCGCGGCCCCAGGGGGAAAGGACACTGAAGCTTTCTTT. Amino acid sequence: CAAAPGGKDTEAFF. The chain couples TRBV6-5 to TRBJ1-1; 7 bases are shared with TRBD1. CDR1 and CDR2 from the germline V gene are MNHEY and SVGAGI. The length of the CDR3 is 14 residues. V lost 11 bases to trimming and J lost 3 bases; unmatched junction nucleotides: 12.